One and the same sample provided the 28 T cell receptor beta chains below, sequenced in a study of T cell responses to AZD1222 COVID-19 vaccine. Produced via immunoSEQ multiplex PCR; TCRdb's table is partial and in-frame only. Of about 160,000 clones listed, 90% to 95% are singletons. Sequenced material: peripheral blood, taken on day 0 of AZD1222 vaccination. The receptors originated from an adult in good health.

This chain joins TRBV9 and TRBJ2-6, with D possibly being TRBD2 (7 bases). The CDR3 runs to 16 residues. Germline V gene sequence: CDR1 SGDLS, CDR2 YYNGEE. V gave up 3 bases and J gave up 2 bases, with 12 bases separating them. The CDR3 nucleotides read TGTGCCAGCAGCGCACAGGGAGGGCCTGGGGCCAACGTCCTGACTTTC. Its protein product is CASSAQGGPGANVLTF.

The chain has TRBV4-3 and TRBJ2-2, with D perhaps TRBD1 (5 bases). V lost 0 bases and J lost 2, with 13 bases in between. This CDR3 is 17 amino acids long. Germline loops: CDR1 LGHNA, CDR2 YSLEER. CDR3 DNA sequence: TGCGCCAGCAGCCAAGACCACTGGGGCAGTAACACCGGGGAGCTGTTTTTT. Protein product: CASSQDHWGSNTGELFF.

The chain is built from TRBV28 and TRBJ1-4; D is possibly TRBD1 (5 bases). The CDR3 has 18 residues. In germline, CDR1 is MDHEN, CDR2 SYDVKM. Trimming pared 1 base from V and 0 bases from J, leaving 15 bases between. The CDR3 region is CASSLSGEGTATNEKLFF. In DNA form, the CDR3 reads TGTGCCAGCAGTTTATCCGGGGAAGGGACCGCAACTAATGAAAAACTGTTTTTT.

CDR3 sequence: CASSLSAGAVKNIQYF. The CDR3 DNA sequence: TGTGCCAGCAGCTTAAGCGCTGGGGCGGTTAAAAACATTCAGTACTTC. V gene TRBV7-2 combines with J gene TRBJ2-4; the D gene is possibly TRBD1 (5 bases). The CDR3 contains 16 residues. V lost 2 bases and J 4 bases, leaving 15 bases between the germline ends. Germline CDR1 reads SGHTA; CDR2 reads FQGNSA.

This clone appeared a single time. The gene calls are TRBV19 and TRBJ2-1, with 9 bases matching TRBD2. The trim removed 5 bases at V and 1 base at J, leaving 3 bases unmatched. The CDR3 length is 15 residues. Germline CDR1 and CDR2: LNHDA and SQIVND (reference sequence). The CDR3 DNA sequence: TGTGCCAGTAGTCTAGCGGGACGTTCCTACAATGAGCAGTTCTTC. Translating gives CASSLAGRSYNEQFF.

In this sample, this clone turned up once. The chain is built from TRBV7-9 and TRBJ1-5, with D tentatively TRBD1 (6 bases). Between the trimmed V and J ends, which lost 5 bases and 0 bases, there was a span of 23 bases. The CDR3 loop spans 19 amino acids. Per germline, CDR1 SEHNR and CDR2 FQNEAQ (reference sequence). CDR3 protein: CASSPHADSYRDSNQPQHF. The CDR3 DNA reads as TGTGCCAGCAGCCCCCACGCGGACAGCTATCGAGATAGCAATCAGCCCCAGCATTTT.

V gene TRBV5-4 combines with J gene TRBJ2-5, with unresolved D. Germline CDR1 and CDR2: SGHNT and YYREEE (reference sequence). V lost 3 bases and J 5 bases, leaving 8 bases between the germline ends. The CDR3 has 12 residues. DNA of the CDR3: TGTGCCAGCAGCTCCATTATGGAGACCCAGTACTTC. This encodes CASSSIMETQYF.

V gene TRBV9 combines with J gene TRBJ1-2; no clear D gene. V was clipped by 3 bases and J by 2 bases, with 17 bases between them. The CDR3 is 16 amino acids. From germline, CDR1 is SGDLS and CDR2 YYNGEE. In DNA, the CDR3 is TGTGCCAGCAGCGAGAGCCCAACTTGGGGAAACTATGGCTACACCTTC. It codes for CASSESPTWGNYGYTF.

The rearrangement joins TRBV2 to TRBJ2-7; the match to TRBD1 covers 8 bases. The germline V gene encodes CDR1 SNHLY and CDR2 FYNNEI. The CDR3 runs to 12 residues. V dropped 11 bases and J dropped 3; count of bases not matched to a gene: 6. Here the CDR3 DNA reads TGTGCCGGCGCCACAGGGGGCTACGAGCAGTACTTC. This encodes CAGATGGYEQYF.

This chain joins TRBV9 and TRBJ2-3; 7 nucleotides align to TRBD2. The CDR3 covers 15 residues. Germline lookup yields CDR1 SGDLS and CDR2 YYNGEE. V was pared by 4 bases and J by 2 bases, with 7 bases of the junction left unmatched. Written as DNA, the CDR3 is TGTGCCAGCAGCCCATTCAAGCGGGACACAGATACGCAGTATTTT. Translating gives CASSPFKRDTDTQYF.

The chain combines TRBV7-2 with TRBJ2-1; D is possibly TRBD2 (7 bases). The germline V gene has CDR1 SGHTA and CDR2 FQGNSA. The CDR3 consists of 15 residues. V shed 2 bases and J shed 5 bases, with 13 bases lying between them. CDR3 region: CASSLNRGANNEQFF. The CDR3 DNA reads TGTGCCAGCAGCTTAAACCGGGGGGCTAACAATGAGCAGTTCTTC.

V and J are TRBV15 and TRBJ2-7, with unresolved D. Germline values: CDR1 LNHNV, CDR2 YYDKDF (reference sequence). Trimming stripped 3 bases from V and 5 bases from J, with 14 bases between. The length of the CDR3 is 14 residues. In DNA, the CDR3 is TGTGCCACCAGCAGTCGCCAGAATATCCACGAGCAGTACTTC. It specifies CATSSRQNIHEQYF.

This clone was counted between two and nine times. The rearrangement joins TRBV6-1 to TRBJ1-2, with D unclear. The CDR3 is 18 amino acids. Germline CDR1 and CDR2: MNHNS and SASEGT. The V gene lost 0 bases and the J gene lost 4 bases, with 21 bases spanning the gap. The CDR3 DNA follows: TGTGCCAGCAGTGAAGCGCTGGCAGGCGCTGCTGGGCCCTATGGCTACACCTTC. Encoded protein: CASSEALAGAAGPYGYTF.

The gene calls are TRBV6-5 and TRBJ1-2; D remains unclear. Per the germline V gene, CDR1 is MNHEY and CDR2 is SVGAGI. V was cut by 8 bases and J by 8 bases, with 15 bases left in between. There are 12 residues in the CDR3. CDR3 DNA sequence: TGTGCCAGCCTCGGAACGTCGGGAGGCTACACCTTC. Translating it yields CASLGTSGGYTF.

The rearrangement uses TRBV11-1 and TRBJ2-7, with 7 positions matching TRBD2. Germline values: CDR1 SGHAT, CDR2 FQDESV (reference sequence). Germline trimming cut 3 bases from V and 3 bases from J; bases unmatched to any gene: 2. This CDR3 comprises 13 residues. The CDR3 bases are TGTGCCAGCAGCTTGCGGACTAGCTACGAGCAGTACTTC. It translates to CASSLRTSYEQYF.

The chain employs TRBV5-4 and TRBJ1-1; D gene unclear. V was shortened by 6 bases and J by 11 bases, with 14 bases between the two germline ends. The V gene's germline CDR1 is SGHNT and CDR2 YYREEE (reference sequence). The CDR3 loop spans 11 amino acids. CDR3 in amino acids: CASISGPEAFF. The CDR3 DNA reads TGTGCCAGCATTTCCGGGCCCGAGGCTTTCTTT.

The chain is built from TRBV7-8 and TRBJ1-2; 7 nucleotides match TRBD1. The CDR3 has 15 amino acids. V shed 2 bases, J shed 0 bases, and the junction held 3 bases outside the gene matches. Germline CDR1 and CDR2: SGHVS and FQNEAQ. The chain's CDR3 is CASSLRDSPNYGYTF. The CDR3 DNA reads as TGTGCCAGCAGCTTACGGGACAGTCCTAACTATGGCTACACCTTC.

The chain has TRBV19 and TRBJ1-2; 7 bases line up with TRBD1. The germline V gene has CDR1 LNHDA and CDR2 SQIVND (reference sequence). V shed 6 bases and J 4 bases; nucleotides not matched to a gene: 11. The CDR3 totals 15 residues. The CDR3, as DNA: TGTGCCAGTAGCCCCTCAACAGGGGCCCCCTATGGCTACACCTTC. This encodes CASSPSTGAPYGYTF.

The V call is TRBV9, the J call TRBJ2-5, with 9 nucleotides matching TRBD2. The CDR3 runs to 17 residues. V lost 3 bases to trimming and J lost 2 bases; unmatched junction nucleotides: 11. Per the germline V gene, CDR1 is SGDLS and CDR2 is YYNGEE. The CDR3 protein is CASSEGPGTSRQETQYF. The DNA of the CDR3 is TGTGCCAGCAGCGAGGGACCGGGGACTAGCAGACAAGAGACCCAGTACTTC.

The chain uses TRBV7-3 and TRBJ1-1, with D possibly matching TRBD1 (6 bases). The germline V gene encodes CDR1 SGHTA and CDR2 FQGTGA. V was pared by 5 bases and J by 5 bases, with 27 bases between. The CDR3 extends over 18 amino acids. DNA of the CDR3: TGTGCCAGCAGCCCCCCCGAGGGGGGGCGCGATAGAAGGACTGAAGCTTTCTTT. This codes for CASSPPEGGRDRRTEAFF.

The CDR3 DNA is TGTGCCAGCAGCGTAAGGACAGCGTCCGGGGAGCTGTTTTTT. This codes for CASSVRTASGELFF. This chain links TRBV9 with TRBJ2-2, with D perhaps TRBD1 (6 bases). Deletions cut 1 base from V and 6 bases from J, with 10 bases between. Germline V gives CDR1 SGDLS, CDR2 YYNGEE. The CDR3 spans 14 residues.

The chain couples TRBV9 to TRBJ2-1; 7 bases fit TRBD2. Germline V gene sequence: CDR1 SGDLS, CDR2 YYNGEE. This CDR3 spans 16 amino acids. The J segment lost 2 bases and the V segment lost 0 bases, leaving 5 bases of the junction unmatched. The CDR3: CASSVELGLPYNEQFF. In DNA, the CDR3 is TGTGCCAGCAGCGTAGAGTTGGGACTACCCTACAATGAGCAGTTCTTC.

The chain couples TRBV2 to TRBJ2-6, with D perhaps TRBD1 (6 bases). The V end was cut by 2 bases, the J end by 2 bases, with 7 bases between. Per germline, CDR1 SNHLY and CDR2 FYNNEI. CDR3 length: 15 residues. For the CDR3, the DNA is TGTGCCAGCAGTGAAAGGGACACTGGGGCCAACGTCCTGACTTTC. Its protein is CASSERDTGANVLTF.

The J gene is TRBJ2-5, the V gene TRBV28; D is possibly TRBD1 (5 bases). With 2 bases removed from V and 2 bases from J, the gap between germline ends came to 15 bases. This CDR3 is built from 16 residues. Germline CDR1 and CDR2: MDHEN and SYDVKM. CDR3 coding DNA: TGTGCCAGCAGTTTAGGGGCAGGTAACCTTCAAGAGACCCAGTACTTC. Translating it yields CASSLGAGNLQETQYF. Full variable domain (missing parts from reference TRBV28 and TRBJ2-5): DVKVTQSSRYLVKRTGEKVFLECVQDMDHENMFWYRQDPGLGLRLIYFSYDVKMKEKGDIPEGYSVSREKKERFSLILESASTNQTSMYLCASSLGAGNLQETQYFGPGTRLLVL.

The chain is built from TRBV12-3 or TRBV12-4 and TRBJ1-3, with no clear D. V shed 11 bases and J shed 3 bases, with 14 bases lying between them. The CDR3 loop spans 13 amino acids. CDR3 DNA sequence: TGTGCCGGATCTTTGAAGAATGGAAACACCATATATTTT. Protein sequence: CAGSLKNGNTIYF.

CDR3 loop: CASSLGQGLNEKLFF. The CDR3 coding sequence is TGCGCCAGCAGCTTGGGACAGGGGCTAAATGAAAAACTGTTTTTT. The chain links TRBV5-1 to TRBJ1-4; 8 nucleotides line up with TRBD1. Germline V gene sequence: CDR1 SGHRS, CDR2 YFSETQ. CDR3 length: 15 amino acids. The trim removed 0 bases at V and 5 bases at J, leaving 3 bases unmatched. Supplemented by reference TRBV5-1 and TRBJ1-4, the full variable domain reads KAGVTQTPRYLIKTRGQQVTLSCSPISGHRSVSWYQQTPGQGLQFLFEYFSETQRNKGNFPGRFSGRQFSNSRSEMNVSTLELGDSALYLCASSLGQGLNEKLFFGSGTQLSVL.

V usage is TRBV9 and J usage is TRBJ2-1; 9 bases agree with TRBD2. The length of the CDR3 is 16 residues. Germline V gene data show CDR1 as SGDLS and CDR2 as YYNGEE. Unmatched junction bases numbered 7, after V lost 4 bases and J lost 2 bases. The CDR3 DNA reads TGTGCCAGCAGCCAAGATGGCGGGAGGGCCTACAATGAGCAGTTCTTC. Amino acid sequence: CASSQDGGRAYNEQFF.

The rearrangement joins TRBV5-1 to TRBJ2-4, with D possibly TRBD1 on 6 matching bases. CDR1 and CDR2 from the germline V gene are SGHRS and YFSETQ. The germline V and J ends were trimmed by 3 bases and 0 bases, with 16 bases remaining between them. The CDR3 covers 17 residues. The CDR3 bases are TGCGCCAGCAGCTCGTCCGTTTCAGGGGAAGCCAAAAACATTCAGTACTTC. Protein product: CASSSSVSGEAKNIQYF.